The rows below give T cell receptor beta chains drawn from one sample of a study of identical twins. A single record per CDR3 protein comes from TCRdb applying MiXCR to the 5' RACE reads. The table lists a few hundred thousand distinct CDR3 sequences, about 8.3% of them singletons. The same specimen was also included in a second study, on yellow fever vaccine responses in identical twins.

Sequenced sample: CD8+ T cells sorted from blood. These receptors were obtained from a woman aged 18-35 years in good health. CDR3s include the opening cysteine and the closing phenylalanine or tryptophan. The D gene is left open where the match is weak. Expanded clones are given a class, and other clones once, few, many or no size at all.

TGTGCCAGCAGTGACAGGGCTGGGGCCAACGTCCTGACTTTC	CASSDRAGANVLTF	many	TRBV6-4	TRBJ2-6	14	NA
TGTGCCAGTAGTATTCTTCCTCGACCTCACAATGAGCAGTTCTTC	CASSILPRPHNEQFF	NA	TRBV19	TRBJ2-1	15	NA
TGTGCCAGCAGTTTACCGAGCCCGACAGGGATGAACACTGAAGCTTTCTTT	CASSLPSPTGMNTEAFF	NA	TRBV12-3/TRBV12-4	TRBJ1-1	17	TRBD1
TGTGCCAGCAGCATCCTAGCGGGGGATAGGTACGAGCAGTACTTC	CASSILAGDRYEQYF	few	TRBV7-2	TRBJ2-7	15	TRBD2
TGCGCCAGCAGCCAAGATATGGAGGGACTATTCTACGAGCAGTACTTC	CASSQDMEGLFYEQYF	few	TRBV4-3	TRBJ2-7	16	TRBD2
TGTGCCAGCAGCGAATCAACCGGGACAAATCCCTACAATGAGCAGTTCTTC	CASSESTGTNPYNEQFF	few	TRBV2	TRBJ2-1	17	NA
TGTGCCAGCACCCTCCCCGATCGCGGGAGGTCCACCGGGGAGCTGTTTTTT	CASTLPDRGRSTGELFF	NA	TRBV6-2/TRBV6-3	TRBJ2-2	17	TRBD2
TGTGCCAGCAGCTCCGGGACTACTAGCACAGATACGCAGTATTTT	CASSSGTTSTDTQYF	NA	TRBV7-2	TRBJ2-3	15	TRBD2
TGTGCCAGCAGCCAAGATACGGTCAGGGGGGTTGACATTCAGTACTTC	CASSQDTVRGVDIQYF	few	TRBV3-1	TRBJ2-4	16	NA
TGTGCCAGCACTCACTCGAGGGCAGGGGGCTTCACCGGGGAGCTGTTTTTT	CASTHSRAGGFTGELFF	NA	TRBV6-5	TRBJ2-2	17	TRBD1
TGCAGTGCTAGAAAGTACGAGCAGTACTTC	CSARKYEQYF	few	TRBV20-1	TRBJ2-7	10	NA
TGTGCCAGAAGTTACTCTCCGGAGGCCCCATTGGATGAGCAGTTCTTC	CARSYSPEAPLDEQFF	NA	TRBV6-2/TRBV6-3	TRBJ2-1	16	NA
TGCGCCAGCAGCCAAGATAGGCAGGGGTACGAGCAGTACTTC	CASSQDRQGYEQYF	few	TRBV4-3	TRBJ2-7	14	NA
TGTGCCAGCAGCCAACCTACTAATGAGGTGGGAGAGACCCAGTACTTC	CASSQPTNEVGETQYF	NA	TRBV3-1	TRBJ2-5	16	NA
TGTGCCGCCGGTAGCATGAACACTGAAGCTTTCTTT	CAAGSMNTEAFF	few	TRBV19	TRBJ1-1	12	NA
TGTGCCAGCAGCCCCCGGACAGGGTATGATCTAGAGCAGTACTTC	CASSPRTGYDLEQYF	few	TRBV13	TRBJ2-7	15	TRBD1
TGCGCCAGCAGCCAAGGAGGGAGGACAGGGGATACAGATACGCAGTATTTT	CASSQGGRTGDTDTQYF	NA	TRBV4-3	TRBJ2-3	17	TRBD1
TGCGCCAGCAGCCAAGATAGTGTGGCGGAATTCTCCTACGAGCAGTACTTC	CASSQDSVAEFSYEQYF	many	TRBV4-3	TRBJ2-7	17	NA
TGTGCCATCAGTGAGTCGGGGGGAGGGCCTTACGAGCAGTACTTC	CAISESGGGPYEQYF	NA	TRBV10-3	TRBJ2-7	15	TRBD2
TGCGCCAGCAGCCATCTACGGGGTCAGGGAAACACCGGGGAGCTGTTTTTT	CASSHLRGQGNTGELFF	NA	TRBV4-1	TRBJ2-2	17	NA